The 28 T cell receptor beta chains reported below all come from one sample, sequenced in a study of Ad26.COV2.S vaccination and SARS-CoV-2 variants. Treatment specified: roughly 20 received Ad26.COV2.S at low or high dose, single or two shots; 5 received placebo; per-sample allocation not given. Each sample was drawn 63 days after the first injection (of vaccine or placebo). Profiled with immunoSEQ multiplex PCR; TCRdb holds only in-frame clones, not every one. The table lists roughly 500,000 clones, around 85% of them singletons. The sequencing here drew on peripheral blood, taken in a trial of Ad26.COV2.S vaccine versus placebo. The receptor set was obtained from a person aged 18-60 years who received the Ad26.COV2.S COVID-19 vaccine or a placebo.

This clone was recorded only once. The CDR3 sequence: CASRGETASGPLHF. The CDR3 DNA follows: TGTGCCAGCAGGGGCGAGACAGCCTCCGGACCCCTCCACTTT. The chain joins TRBV27 to TRBJ1-6; D possibly corresponds to TRBD1 (5 bases). The CDR3 runs to 14 residues. CDR1 MNHEY and CDR2 SMNVEV come from the germline V gene (reference sequence). Trimming shortened V by 6 bases and J by 12 bases, and 18 bases separated the two germline ends.

The V and J genes are TRBV28 and TRBJ1-2; 8 nucleotides line up with TRBD1. V was clipped by 4 bases and J by 7 bases; unmatched bases: 8. The CDR3 totals 14 residues. Germline-derived CDR1 and CDR2 are MDHEN and SYDVKM. The CDR3 sequence: CASSSTGGLRGYTF. CDR3 bases: TGTGCCAGCAGTTCAACAGGGGGATTGCGTGGCTACACCTTC.

To note about this clone: Sequence at one end of the junction differs from germline and may be a read error. The same CDR3 also results from other DNA sequences found in this sample. The chain uses TRBV27 and TRBJ1-5; D remains ambiguous. The germline gives CDR1 MNHEY, CDR2 SMNVEV (reference sequence). CDR3 length: 15 residues. As DNA, the CDR3 is TGTGCCAGCGGAATCCTTCCAATTAGCAATCAACCCCAGCATTTT. This encodes CASGILPISNQPQHF.

The chain has TRBV7-8 and TRBJ1-5; tentative D call: TRBD1 (5 bases). The germline gives CDR1 SGHVS, CDR2 FQNEAQ. V gave up 5 bases and J gave up 2 bases, with 13 bases separating them. This CDR3 spans 15 amino acids. The CDR3 nucleotides are TGTGCCAGCAGCCCGGCCAGGGTGGGCAATCAGCCCCAGCATTTT. It codes for CASSPARVGNQPQHF.

The chain carries TRBV6-5 and TRBJ2-1; no clear D. V was shortened by 6 bases and J by 4 bases, with 10 bases between the two germline ends. CDR1 is MNHEY and CDR2 is SVGAGI in the germline V gene. This CDR3 is built from 13 residues. CDR3 sequence (DNA): TGTGCCAGCAGGCCCAATACATACAATGAGCAGTTCTTC. Residues: CASRPNTYNEQFF.

The CDR3 DNA sequence: TGTGCCAGCAGCTTAGTTAGGGCAGGCCTTACCTACGAGCAGTACTTC. Encoded protein: CASSLVRAGLTYEQYF. The rearrangement links TRBV7-8 to TRBJ2-7; D gene uncertain. CDR1 and CDR2 (germline): SGHVS, FQNEAQ. V dropped 1 base and J dropped 2 bases, with 15 bases sitting between them. The CDR3 consists of 16 residues.

This clone appeared a single time. The V gene is TRBV24-1, the J gene TRBJ2-5; D is perhaps TRBD2 (7 bases). V was trimmed by 3 bases and J by 7 bases, leaving 20 bases between them. The CDR3 is made up of 16 amino acids. CDR1 is KGHDR, CDR2 SFDVKD, per germline. The CDR3 coding sequence is TGTGCCACCAGTGATCCCAGTGTGGGAGGGGGAGTGACCCAGTACTTC. Translation: CATSDPSVGGGVTQYF.

J is TRBJ2-3 and V is TRBV24-1; TRBD2 matches 7 bases. CDR1 KGHDR and CDR2 SFDVKD come from the germline V gene. The CDR3 is 13 amino acids. With 9 bases clipped from V and 3 bases from J, the junction kept 5 bases outside the gene matches. The CDR3 spells CATSGGGTDTQYF. CDR3 sequence (DNA): TGTGCCACCTCCGGGGGAGGGACAGATACGCAGTATTTT.

The chain couples TRBV7-9 to TRBJ1-2; tentative D call: TRBD1 (5 bases). V was pared by 0 bases and J by 8 bases, with 16 bases between. This CDR3 spans 15 amino acids. Per the germline V gene, CDR1 is SEHNR and CDR2 is FQNEAQ (reference sequence). DNA of the CDR3: TGTGCCAGCAGCTTAGCTTGGGACGCGGGGAGAGGCTACACCTTC. Encoded protein: CASSLAWDAGRGYTF.

V usage is TRBV6-2 or TRBV6-3 and J usage is TRBJ2-4, with D unresolved. The CDR3 runs 13 residues. In germline, CDR1 is MNHEY, CDR2 SVGEGT. Deletions cut 6 bases from V and 8 bases from J, with 14 bases between. This chain's CDR3 is CASSQRVGYIQYF. The DNA of the CDR3 is TGTGCCAGCAGCCAACGAGTCGGTTACATTCAGTACTTC.

This clone was seen once. The chain joins TRBV7-2 to TRBJ2-1, with D possibly matching TRBD2 (6 bases). CDR3 length equals 15 residues. Per germline, CDR1 SGHTA and CDR2 FQGNSA. Trimming took off 2 bases at V and 7 bases at J, with 15 bases between the two ends. The CDR3 region has the DNA TGTGCCAGCAGCTTAAACTTGGTGGGGGGAAATGAGCAGTTCTTC. Its protein product is CASSLNLVGGNEQFF. The entire variable domain, with the rest obtained from reference TRBV7-2 and TRBJ2-1, is as follows: GAGVSQSPSNKVTEKGKDVELRCDPISGHTALYWYRQSLGQGLEFLIYFQGNSAPDKSGLPSDRFSAERTGGSVSTLTIQRTQQEDSAVYLCASSLNLVGGNEQFFGPGTRLTVL.

This clone was observed once. The genes are TRBV4-3 and TRBJ2-1; 7 bases map to TRBD2. With V trimmed by 1 base and J by 7 bases, 4 bases remained unmatched. The V gene's germline CDR1 is LGHNA and CDR2 YSLEER. The CDR3 covers 14 residues. The CDR3 coding sequence is TGCGCCAGCAGCCAAGTTGGGCGGGAGAATGAGCAGTTCTTC. It specifies CASSQVGRENEQFF.

This chain joins TRBV12-3 or TRBV12-4 and TRBJ1-2; maybe TRBD1 (6 bases). The CDR3 loop spans 13 amino acids. V was trimmed by 2 bases and J by 6 bases, leaving 10 bases between them. CDR3 DNA sequence: TGTGCCAGCAGTTTATTCGGGGGGCATGGCTACACCTTC. It is translated as CASSLFGGHGYTF.

This clone has a single count. This chain joins TRBV6-1 and TRBJ2-7, with 8 bases matching TRBD1. After removal of 5 bases from V and 2 bases from J, the junction contained 5 bases not matched to a gene. In germline, CDR1 is MNHNS, CDR2 SASEGT. The CDR3 runs to 14 residues. This chain's CDR3 is CASSSSTGAYEQYF. CDR3 nucleotides: TGTGCCAGCAGTTCCTCGACAGGGGCCTACGAGCAGTACTTC.

This clone was found a few times. The J gene is TRBJ2-7, the V gene TRBV9, with a tentative D call TRBD1 (6 bases). Germline CDR1 is SGDLS and CDR2 is YYNGEE. V was trimmed by 0 bases and J by 6 bases, leaving 13 bases between them. The CDR3 spans 14 residues. CDR3 coding DNA: TGTGCCAGCAGCGTAGGACAGGTACGAGGCGAGCAGTACTTC. This gives the protein CASSVGQVRGEQYF.

V usage is TRBV14 and J usage is TRBJ2-1, with TRBD2 identical over 8 bases. V was clipped by 0 bases and J by 8 bases; unmatched bases: 12. CDR1 is SGHDN, CDR2 FVKESK, per germline. This CDR3 spans 17 amino acids. The CDR3 is CASSQDPGLGLLDEQFF. The CDR3 DNA follows: TGTGCCAGCAGCCAAGACCCGGGACTAGGGTTGTTAGATGAGCAGTTCTTC.

The chain carries TRBV19 and TRBJ2-1; 7 bases line up with TRBD2. V dropped 8 bases and J dropped 8; count of bases not matched to a gene: 9. Germline V CDR1 and CDR2: LNHDA, SQIVND (reference sequence). The CDR3 runs 13 residues. The CDR3 spells CASSTSRVDEQFF. In nucleotides, the CDR3 is TGTGCCAGTTCGACTAGCCGGGTGGATGAGCAGTTCTTC. The full variable domain, rest sourced from reference TRBV19 and TRBJ2-1, is DGGITQSPKYLFRKEGQNVTLSCEQNLNHDAMYWYRQDPGQGLRLIYYSQIVNDFQKGDIAEGYSVSREKKESFPLTVTSAQKNPTAFYLCASSTSRVDEQFFGPGTRLTVL.

This clone appeared once. The gene calls are TRBV5-4 and TRBJ2-1, with D possibly TRBD2 on 6 matching bases. The CDR3 runs 14 residues. The V end was cut by 4 bases, the J end by 6 bases, with 14 bases between. Germline V gene data show CDR1 as SGHNT and CDR2 as YYREEE (reference sequence). The CDR3 spells CASSLGDFPNEQFF. In DNA form, the CDR3 reads TGTGCCAGCAGCCTTGGGGACTTTCCCAATGAGCAGTTCTTC.

J is TRBJ2-1 and V is TRBV28, with TRBD2 identical over 12 bases. V lost 6 bases and J lost 10; bases outside the gene matches: 13. The CDR3 contains 16 residues. Germline V gene data show CDR1 as MDHEN and CDR2 as SYDVKM. CDR3 DNA sequence: TGTGCCAGCAGCCCTTCCGGACTAGCGGGAACCTCCGAGCAGTTCTTC. Amino acids: CASSPSGLAGTSEQFF.

The DNA for the CDR3 is TGCGCCAGCAGCCAAGTAGGGAACACTGAAGCTTTCTTT. Translation: CASSQVGNTEAFF. This rearrangement joins TRBV4-3 to TRBJ1-1, with D uncertain. The germline V gene has CDR1 LGHNA and CDR2 YSLEER. Trimming pared 1 base from V and 1 base from J, leaving 4 bases between. This CDR3 region has 13 residues.

V is TRBV4-3 and J is TRBJ2-7; the D call may be TRBD1 or TRBD2 (6 bases each). Trimming shortened V by 4 bases and J by 1 base, and 20 bases separated the two germline ends. This CDR3 has 17 amino acids. CDR1 and CDR2 from the germline V gene are LGHNA and YSLEER. The CDR3 here is CASSPYRITGRSYEQYF. Here the CDR3 DNA reads TGCGCCAGCAGCCCCTACAGAATAACAGGGAGGTCCTACGAGCAGTACTTC.

This clone appeared a few times. The chain recombines TRBV4-2 with TRBJ1-2; D is undetermined. Trimming pared 0 bases from V and 2 bases from J, leaving 10 bases between. The length of the CDR3 is 15 residues. Looked up from germline, CDR1 is LGHNA and CDR2 is YNFKEQ. The chain's CDR3 is CASSQEPEWNYGYTF. The CDR3 DNA follows: TGTGCCAGCAGCCAAGAACCCGAGTGGAACTATGGCTACACCTTC.

This clone was counted only a few times. This chain joins TRBV6-2 or TRBV6-3 and TRBJ1-1; D is uncertain. CDR1 is MNHEY, CDR2 SVGEGT, per germline. Trimming cost V 5 bases and J 6 bases, with 16 bases left between them. The CDR3 runs 14 residues. The CDR3 loop is CASSHLSDNAEAFF. The DNA for the CDR3 is TGTGCCAGCAGTCACCTTTCCGACAACGCTGAAGCTTTCTTT.

The rearrangement joins TRBV2 to TRBJ2-5; D is perhaps TRBD2 (5 bases). The length of the CDR3 is 13 residues. Deletions cut 10 bases from V and 3 bases from J, with 15 bases between. Germline V gene data show CDR1 as SNHLY and CDR2 as FYNNEI. Here the CDR3 DNA reads TGTGCCACTAGCCGCGAGTGGGAAGAGACCCAGTACTTC. Translating gives CATSREWEETQYF.

The chain carries TRBV19 and TRBJ1-3; possible D gene TRBD1, 6 bases. V lost 7 bases and J 0 bases, leaving 16 bases between the germline ends. This CDR3 is built from 16 residues. Looked up from germline, CDR1 is LNHDA and CDR2 is SQIVND (reference sequence). The CDR3: CASNPGRTDSGNTIYF. The CDR3 region has the DNA TGTGCCAGTAATCCCGGGAGGACAGACTCTGGAAACACCATATATTTT.

The chain carries TRBV6-1 and TRBJ2-6; 8 positions agree with TRBD1. There are 17 residues in the CDR3. The germline CDR1 and CDR2 sequences are MNHNS and SASEGT. After removal of 4 bases from V and 0 bases from J, the junction contained 5 bases not matched to a gene. CDR3 amino acids: CASSVGTGASGANVLTF. In DNA form, the CDR3 reads TGTGCCAGCAGTGTCGGGACAGGAGCCTCTGGGGCCAACGTCCTGACTTTC.

This rearrangement joins TRBV19 to TRBJ2-1; D ambiguous. V was trimmed by 7 bases and J by 2 bases, leaving 18 bases between them. The CDR3 covers 16 residues. CDR1 and CDR2 (germline): LNHDA, SQIVND (reference sequence). The CDR3 loop is CASTPTGGNPYNEQFF. The CDR3 nucleotides are TGTGCCAGTACCCCCACGGGTGGGAACCCCTACAATGAGCAGTTCTTC. The full variable domain, in which reference TRBV19 and TRBJ2-1 provide the parts outside the CDR3, is DGGITQSPKYLFRKEGQNVTLSCEQNLNHDAMYWYRQDPGQGLRLIYYSQIVNDFQKGDIAEGYSVSREKKESFPLTVTSAQKNPTAFYLCASTPTGGNPYNEQFFGPGTRLTVL.

V usage is TRBV27 and J usage is TRBJ1-6, with unresolved D. The CDR3 is 14 amino acids. Per germline, CDR1 MNHEY and CDR2 SMNVEV (reference sequence). Trimming removed 3 bases from V and 7 bases from J, with 10 bases in between. The CDR3 DNA reads as TGTGCCAGCAGTTTCCGGCGGTCGAATTCACCCCTCCACTTT. This encodes CASSFRRSNSPLHF.